This T cell receptor (beta chain) was recorded in a study of cytomegalovirus exposure and HLA in healthy donors. As for the study in general: Unique TCR beta sequences numbering about 100 million came from approximately 180 million T cells in an earlier analysis.

Findings and limits, study-wide: Associated with HLA alleles at 0.05 false discovery rate in a later analysis were over 15,000 TCR beta sequences. A later analysis showed HLA-associated TCR beta chains outstripping equally common others in clonal expansion.

Details on this clone: Its antigen is currently unknown.

The PCR made use of 60 Vbeta and 13 Jbeta primers. Sequenced by immunoSEQ multiplex PCR; TCRdb stores in-frame clones only, minus some. The data show approximately 130,000 clones, 75% seen once. This receptor was obtained from a man aged 25 to 40 in good health and CMV-seronegative. The specimen was PBMCs.

The chain's CDR3 is CASSPPSGDTQYF. The CDR3 DNA is TGTGCCAGCTCACCACCTAGCGGAGATACGCAGTATTTT. V gene TRBV18 combines with J gene TRBJ2-3; the D gene is possibly TRBD2 (6 bases). V dropped 0 bases and J dropped 5 bases, with 6 bases sitting between them. Germline CDR1 is KGHSH and CDR2 is LQKENI. The length of the CDR3 is 13 residues.